The clone carrying this T cell receptor (beta chain) was counted a few times. The antigen is not known. Assay: immunoSEQ multiplex PCR; the TCRdb copy retains only in-frame clones and omits some. The sample contains approximately 16,000 clones, 80% to 90% of which appear only once. The data were obtained in a study of lymphopenia after photon versus proton radiotherapy. Points from the study as a whole: After the lymphocyte nadir, photon-treated repertoires showed oligoclonal expansion, especially of CD8+ Temra cells. Proton therapy kept repertoires fairly stable, unlike photons, which gained effector/memory cells. Authors raise, but do not show, better survival with proton therapy.

CDR3 length: 16 residues. Trimming at V came to 6 bases and at J to 10 bases, leaving 15 bases not matched to a gene. Germline CDR1 is MNHEY and CDR2 is SMNVEV (reference sequence). The sample here was peripheral blood, taken from a patient treated with proton-based radiotherapy. The source of this sequence is a man aged 65 to 85 with pancreatic cancer. This sequence joins TRBV27 and TRBJ1-4; TRBD1 matches at 9 bases. The CDR3 region is CASSLEGTGSSVKLFF. The CDR3, as DNA: TGTGCCAGCAGCTTAGAGGGGACAGGGAGTTCAGTAAAACTGTTTTTT.